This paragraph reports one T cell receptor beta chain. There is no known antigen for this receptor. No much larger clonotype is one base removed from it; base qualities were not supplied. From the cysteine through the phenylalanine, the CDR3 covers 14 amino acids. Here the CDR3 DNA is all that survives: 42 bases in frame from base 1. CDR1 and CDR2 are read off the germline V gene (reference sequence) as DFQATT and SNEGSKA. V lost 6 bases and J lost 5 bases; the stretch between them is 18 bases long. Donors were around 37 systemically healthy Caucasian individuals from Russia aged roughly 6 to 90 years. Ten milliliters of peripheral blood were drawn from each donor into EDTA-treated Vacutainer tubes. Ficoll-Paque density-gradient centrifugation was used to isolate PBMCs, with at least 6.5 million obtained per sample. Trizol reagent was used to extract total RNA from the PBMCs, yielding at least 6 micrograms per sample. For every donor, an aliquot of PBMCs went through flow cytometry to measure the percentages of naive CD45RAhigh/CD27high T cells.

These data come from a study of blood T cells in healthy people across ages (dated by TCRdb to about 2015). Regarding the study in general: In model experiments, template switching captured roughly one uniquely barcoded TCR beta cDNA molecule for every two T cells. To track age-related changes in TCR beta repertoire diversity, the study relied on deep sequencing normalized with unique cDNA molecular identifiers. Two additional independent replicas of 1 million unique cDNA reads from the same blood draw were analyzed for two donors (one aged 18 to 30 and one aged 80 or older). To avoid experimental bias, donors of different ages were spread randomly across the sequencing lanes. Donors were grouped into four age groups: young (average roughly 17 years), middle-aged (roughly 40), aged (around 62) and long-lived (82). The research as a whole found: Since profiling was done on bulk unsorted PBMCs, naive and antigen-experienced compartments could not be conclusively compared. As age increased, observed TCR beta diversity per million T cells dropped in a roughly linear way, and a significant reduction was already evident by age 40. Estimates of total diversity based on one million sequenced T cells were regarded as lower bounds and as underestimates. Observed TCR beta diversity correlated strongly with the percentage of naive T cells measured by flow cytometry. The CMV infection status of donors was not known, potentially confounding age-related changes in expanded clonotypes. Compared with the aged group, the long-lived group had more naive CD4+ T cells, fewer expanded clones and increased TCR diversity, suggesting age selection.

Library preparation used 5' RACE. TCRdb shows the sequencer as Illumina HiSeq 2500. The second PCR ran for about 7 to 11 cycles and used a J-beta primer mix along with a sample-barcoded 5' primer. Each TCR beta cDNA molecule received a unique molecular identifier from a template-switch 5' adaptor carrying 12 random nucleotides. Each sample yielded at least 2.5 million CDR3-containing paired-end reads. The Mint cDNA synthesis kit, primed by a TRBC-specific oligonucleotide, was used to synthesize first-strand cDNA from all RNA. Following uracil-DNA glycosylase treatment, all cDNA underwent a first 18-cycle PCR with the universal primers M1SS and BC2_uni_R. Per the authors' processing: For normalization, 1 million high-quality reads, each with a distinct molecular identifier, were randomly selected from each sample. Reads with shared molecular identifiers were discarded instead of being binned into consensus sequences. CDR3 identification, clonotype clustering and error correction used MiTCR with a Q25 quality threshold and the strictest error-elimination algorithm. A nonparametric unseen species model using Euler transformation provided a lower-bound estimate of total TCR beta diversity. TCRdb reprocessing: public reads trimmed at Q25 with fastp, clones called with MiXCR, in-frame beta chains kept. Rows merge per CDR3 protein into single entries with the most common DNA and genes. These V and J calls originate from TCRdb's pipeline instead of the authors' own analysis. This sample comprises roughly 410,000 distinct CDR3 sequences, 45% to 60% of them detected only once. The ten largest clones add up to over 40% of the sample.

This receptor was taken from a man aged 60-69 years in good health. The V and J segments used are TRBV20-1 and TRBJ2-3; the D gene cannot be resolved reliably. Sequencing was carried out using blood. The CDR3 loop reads CSATTSDGEDTQYF. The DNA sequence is TGCAGTGCCACGACTTCGGATGGTGAAGATACGCAGTATTTT.